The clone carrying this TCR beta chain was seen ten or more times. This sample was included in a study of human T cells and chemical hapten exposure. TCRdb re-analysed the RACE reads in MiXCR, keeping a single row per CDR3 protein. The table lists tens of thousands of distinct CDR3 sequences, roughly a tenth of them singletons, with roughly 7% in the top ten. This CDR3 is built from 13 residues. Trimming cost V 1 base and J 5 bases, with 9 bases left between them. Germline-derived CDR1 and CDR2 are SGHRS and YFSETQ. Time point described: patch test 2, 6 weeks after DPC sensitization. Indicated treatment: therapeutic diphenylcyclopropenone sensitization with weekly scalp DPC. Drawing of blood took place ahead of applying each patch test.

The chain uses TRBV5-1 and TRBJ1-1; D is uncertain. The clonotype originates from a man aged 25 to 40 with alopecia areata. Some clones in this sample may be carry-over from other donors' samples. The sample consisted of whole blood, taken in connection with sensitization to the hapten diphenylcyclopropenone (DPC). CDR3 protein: CASSLSSVTEAFF. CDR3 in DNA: TGCGCCAGCAGCTTGAGTAGTGTTACTGAAGCTTTCTTT.